This T cell receptor beta chain was profiled in a study of PD-1 blockade in classical Hodgkin lymphoma. Regarding the study as a whole: Only CD4+ TCR diversity, not CD8+, had risen significantly by C4D1. Patients who responded completely had about the same baseline diversity as newly diagnosed patients. The drivers behind the repertoire differences, possibly disease activity or prior therapy, remain undefined.

No patient escaped relapse after autologous stem cell transplantation, and brentuximab vedotin exposure varied. Libraries were prepared by immunoSEQ multiplex PCR; TCRdb keeps only in-frame clonotypes and omits some of them. The repertoire has roughly 55,000 clones, around 85% of them found once; the top ten carry around 17%. Trimming took off 5 bases at V and 3 bases at J, with 8 bases between the two ends. The CDR3 is made up of 12 amino acids. In germline, CDR1 is SGHRS, CDR2 YFSETQ. On this clone: As yet, its antigen is unknown.

The input for sequencing was peripheral blood mononuclear cells (PBMCs), taken at baseline. The clonotype originates from a human donor with classical Hodgkin lymphoma. The V call is TRBV5-1, the J call TRBJ2-5, with D maybe TRBD1 (6 bases). CDR3 protein: CASRRQEETQYF. The CDR3 DNA sequence: TGCGCCAGCAGGAGACAGGAAGAGACCCAGTACTTC.